The rows below give T cell receptor beta chains drawn from one sample of a study of blood T cell repertoires in COVID-19. Assay: immunoSEQ multiplex PCR; the TCRdb copy retains only in-frame clones and omits some. The data contain about 330,000 clones, approximately 86% of them singletons. Material for sequencing was peripheral blood. These receptors originate from a man aged 25-45 years with COVID-19, enrolled during active disease. Each CDR3 is given with its conserved first and last residue. D genes are given only for firm matches. Not all rows give a size; the values are once, few, many and, for expanded clones, a class.

>TRBV7-8|TRBD1|NA|14|TRBJ1-4
CASSLDRVNEKLFF
TGTGCCAGCAGCTTGGACAGGGTGAATGAAAAACTGTTTTTT
>TRBV7-9|NA|NA|15|TRBJ1-4
CASSLAVGAYEKLFF
TGTGCCAGCAGCTTAGCGGTGGGGGCGTATGAAAAACTGTTTTTT
>TRBV18|NA|NA|14|TRBJ1-1
CASSLRTVGTEAFF
TGTGCCAGCTCACTCCGGACAGTTGGCACTGAAGCTTTCTTT
>TRBV9|NA|NA|18|TRBJ2-7
CASSVAPQQETFSYEQYF
TGTGCCAGCAGCGTAGCGCCACAACAGGAGACGTTCTCCTACGAGCAGTACTTC
>TRBV7-8|TRBD1|NA|14|TRBJ1-5
CASTPRTGSQPQHF
TGTGCCAGCACCCCTCGGACAGGTAGTCAGCCCCAGCATTTT
>TRBV29-1|TRBD1|NA|13|TRBJ2-1
CSVTGTDYNEQFF
TGCAGCGTTACAGGGACAGACTACAATGAGCAGTTCTTC
>TRBV30|TRBD2|NA|15|TRBJ2-7
CAWSPRTSGRGEQYF
TGTGCCTGGAGTCCCCGGACTAGCGGGAGGGGCGAGCAGTACTTC
>TRBV10-3|TRBD1|NA|15|TRBJ1-1
CAISALSSGQGEAFF
TGTGCCATCAGTGCTCTTTCATCGGGACAGGGGGAAGCTTTCTTT
>TRBV30|TRBD2|NA|12|TRBJ2-1
CAWVGGGSEQFF
TGTGCCTGGGTGGGCGGGGGATCTGAGCAGTTCTTC
>TRBV5-4|TRBD2|NA|13|TRBJ2-7
CASTIAGGYEQYF
TGTGCCAGCACCATAGCGGGAGGTTACGAGCAGTACTTC
>TRBV12-5|TRBD2|NA|15|TRBJ2-3
CASGTTSGSSDTQYF
TGTGCTAGTGGCACTACTAGCGGGAGTTCGGATACGCAGTATTTT
>TRBV10-3|NA|NA|17|TRBJ2-1
CAISLGGSSTGLNEQFF
TGTGCCATCAGCCTCGGCGGGAGCTCCACAGGGTTGAATGAGCAGTTCTTC
>TRBV19|TRBD1|NA|13|TRBJ1-2
CASSRDRGSGYTF
TGTGCCAGTAGTAGGGACAGGGGTAGTGGCTACACCTTC
>TRBV11-1|NA|NA|16|TRBJ1-4
CASSLVGATTNEKLFF
TGTGCCAGCAGCTTAGTCGGAGCTACAACTAATGAAAAACTGTTTTTT
>TRBV5-1|TRBD2|NA|14|TRBJ2-7
CASGPGLAGLEQYF
TGCGCCAGCGGGCCGGGACTAGCGGGGCTCGAGCAGTACTTC
>TRBV3-1/TRBV3-2|TRBD1|NA|16|TRBJ2-7
CASSLLDRGAFYEQYF
TGTGCCAGCAGCCTACTCGACAGGGGGGCTTTTTACGAGCAGTACTTC
>TRBV18|NA|NA|20|TRBJ1-3
CASSPPNTYLTGMGGNTIYF
TGTGCCAGCTCACCACCGAACACTTACCTCACAGGGATGGGAGGAAACACCATATATTTT
>TRBV19|NA|NA|17|TRBJ2-3
CASSIGSGTPYTDTQYF
TGTGCCAGTAGTATAGGTTCCGGGACTCCTTACACAGATACGCAGTATTTT
>TRBV30|TRBD1|NA|14|TRBJ2-7
CAWRSGTGFSEQYF
TGTGCCTGGAGGTCCGGGACAGGGTTCTCCGAGCAGTACTTC
>TRBV9|TRBD1|NA|15|TRBJ1-6
CASSVGGTGQSPLHF
TGTGCCAGCAGCGTAGGCGGGACAGGGCAGTCACCCCTCCACTTT
>TRBV5-4|NA|NA|16|TRBJ1-6
CASSDGPPGQKSPLHF
TGTGCCAGCAGCGATGGACCGCCGGGACAAAAATCACCCCTCCACTTT
>TRBV18|TRBD1|few|16|TRBJ2-7
CASSLGQGVNSYEQYF
TGTGCCAGCTCACTTGGACAGGGAGTTAATTCCTACGAGCAGTACTTC